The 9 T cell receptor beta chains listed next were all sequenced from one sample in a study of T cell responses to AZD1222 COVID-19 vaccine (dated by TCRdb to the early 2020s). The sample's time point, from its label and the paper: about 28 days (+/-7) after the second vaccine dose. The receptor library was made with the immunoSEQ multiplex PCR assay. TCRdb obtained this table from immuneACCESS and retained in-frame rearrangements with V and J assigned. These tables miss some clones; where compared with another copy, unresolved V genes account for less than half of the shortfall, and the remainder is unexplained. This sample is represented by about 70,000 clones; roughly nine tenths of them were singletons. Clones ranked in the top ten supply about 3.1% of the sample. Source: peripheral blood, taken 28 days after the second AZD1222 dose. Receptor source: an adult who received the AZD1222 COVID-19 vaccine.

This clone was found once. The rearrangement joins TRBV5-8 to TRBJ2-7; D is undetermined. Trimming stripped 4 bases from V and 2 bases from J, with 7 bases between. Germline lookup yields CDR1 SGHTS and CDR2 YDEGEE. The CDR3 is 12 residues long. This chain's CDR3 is CASSVHTYEQYF. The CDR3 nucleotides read TGTGCCAGCAGCGTCCATACCTACGAGCAGTACTTC.

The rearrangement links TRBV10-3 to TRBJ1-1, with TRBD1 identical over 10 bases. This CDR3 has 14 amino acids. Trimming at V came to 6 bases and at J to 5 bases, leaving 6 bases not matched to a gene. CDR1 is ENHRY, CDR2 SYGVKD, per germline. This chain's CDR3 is CAISLTGGETEAFF. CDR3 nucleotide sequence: TGTGCCATCAGCCTGACAGGGGGCGAGACTGAAGCTTTCTTT.

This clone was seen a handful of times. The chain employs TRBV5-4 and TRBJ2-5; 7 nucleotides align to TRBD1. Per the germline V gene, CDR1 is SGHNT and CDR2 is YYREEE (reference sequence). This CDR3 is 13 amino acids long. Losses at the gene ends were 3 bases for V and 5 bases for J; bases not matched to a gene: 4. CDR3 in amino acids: CASSSGGWETQYF. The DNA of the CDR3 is TGTGCCAGCAGCTCAGGGGGATGGGAGACCCAGTACTTC.

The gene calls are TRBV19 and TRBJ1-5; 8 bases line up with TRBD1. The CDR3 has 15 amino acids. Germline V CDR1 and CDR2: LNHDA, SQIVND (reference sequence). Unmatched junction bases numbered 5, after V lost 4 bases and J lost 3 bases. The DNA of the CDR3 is TGTGCCAGTAGTAGACAGGGGAGTGCCAATCAGCCCCAGCATTTT. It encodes CASSRQGSANQPQHF. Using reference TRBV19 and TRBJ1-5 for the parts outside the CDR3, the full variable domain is DGGITQSPKYLFRKEGQNVTLSCEQNLNHDAMYWYRQDPGQGLRLIYYSQIVNDFQKGDIAEGYSVSREKKESFPLTVTSAQKNPTAFYLCASSRQGSANQPQHFGDGTRLSIL.

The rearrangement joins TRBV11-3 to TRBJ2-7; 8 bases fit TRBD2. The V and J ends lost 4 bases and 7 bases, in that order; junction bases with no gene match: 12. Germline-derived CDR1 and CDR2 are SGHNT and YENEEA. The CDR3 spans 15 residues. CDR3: CASSSEGTSNTEQYF. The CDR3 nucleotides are TGTGCCAGCAGCTCAGAAGGGACTAGTAATACTGAGCAGTACTTC.

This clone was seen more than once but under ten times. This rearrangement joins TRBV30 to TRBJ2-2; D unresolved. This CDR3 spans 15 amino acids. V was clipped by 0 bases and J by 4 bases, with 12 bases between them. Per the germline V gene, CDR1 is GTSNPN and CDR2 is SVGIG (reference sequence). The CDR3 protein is CAWSVYGNPTGELFF. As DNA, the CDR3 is TGTGCCTGGAGTGTATATGGGAATCCCACCGGGGAGCTGTTTTTT. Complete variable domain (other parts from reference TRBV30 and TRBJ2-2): SQTIHQWPATLVQPVGSPLSLECTVEGTSNPNLYWYRQAAGRGLQLLFYSVGIGQISSEVPQNLSASRPQDRQFILSSKKLLLSDSGFYLCAWSVYGNPTGELFFGEGSRLTVL.

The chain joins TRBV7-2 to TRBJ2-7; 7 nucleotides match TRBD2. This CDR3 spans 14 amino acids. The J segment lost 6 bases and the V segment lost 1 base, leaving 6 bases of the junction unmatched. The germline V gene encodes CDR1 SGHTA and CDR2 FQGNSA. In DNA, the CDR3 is TGTGCCAGCAGCTTAGAAGGGGCGGGAGCCGAGCAGTACTTC. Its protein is CASSLEGAGAEQYF.

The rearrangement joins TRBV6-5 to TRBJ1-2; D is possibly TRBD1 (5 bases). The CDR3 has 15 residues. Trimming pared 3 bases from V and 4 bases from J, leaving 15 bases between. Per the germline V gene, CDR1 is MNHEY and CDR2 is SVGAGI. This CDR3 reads CASSYQAGQLYGYTF. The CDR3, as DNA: TGTGCCAGCAGTTATCAGGCAGGGCAACTCTATGGCTACACCTTC.

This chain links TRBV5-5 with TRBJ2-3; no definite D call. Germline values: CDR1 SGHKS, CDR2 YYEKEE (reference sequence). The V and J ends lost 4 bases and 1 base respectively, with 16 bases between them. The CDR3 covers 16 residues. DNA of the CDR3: TGTGCCAGCAGCCCAGCTCCGGTTGGGGGCACAGATACGCAGTATTTT. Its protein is CASSPAPVGGTDTQYF.